This entry lists 5 T cell receptor beta chains sequenced from one sample in a study of neurological immune-mediated disorders. TCRdb passed the 5' RACE reads through MiXCR, listing each CDR3 protein once. The sample yields over 50,000 distinct CDR3 sequences, about 3% seen once. The sequencing sample was made of PBMCs. The receptors originated from a man between 35 and 55 years old with multiple sclerosis.

This clonotype was counted many times. The chain recombines TRBV5-1 with TRBJ2-3, with D possibly TRBD2 on 5 matching bases. CDR3 size: 15 residues. CDR1 and CDR2 (germline): SGHRS, YFSETQ. Trimming took off 0 bases at V and 3 bases at J, with 11 bases between the two ends. The CDR3 loop is CASSLAGRGTDTQYF. The CDR3 nucleotides are TGCGCCAGCAGCTTGGCCGGGCGAGGGACAGATACGCAGTATTTT.

This clonotype was counted a single time. V usage is TRBV2 and J usage is TRBJ1-1, with 10 bases aligning to TRBD1. This CDR3 is 14 amino acids long. The V gene end was trimmed by 6 bases and the J gene end by 5 bases; junction bases not matched to a gene: 6. CDR1 is SNHLY, CDR2 FYNNEI, per germline. CDR3 sequence (DNA): TGTGCCAGCAGCGACGACAGGGGGCGGACTGAAGCTTTCTTT. Translated, it gives CASSDDRGRTEAFF.

There are many counts of this clonotype. The V and J genes are TRBV12-3 or TRBV12-4 and TRBJ2-3; tentatively, D is TRBD2 (6 bases). The CDR3 extends over 15 amino acids. V shed 4 bases and J shed 2 bases, with 13 bases lying between them. The CDR3 sequence: CASSWGLSLTDTQYF. DNA of the CDR3: TGTGCCAGCAGTTGGGGACTCTCCCTCACAGATACGCAGTATTTT.

This clonotype was recorded many times. CDR3 sequence (DNA): TGCGCCAGCAGCTCCTACGGACTAGCGGGGGAAGAGACCCAGTACTTC. This gives the protein CASSSYGLAGEETQYF. The rearrangement links TRBV5-1 to TRBJ2-5, with 13 bases identical to TRBD2. J lost 3 bases, V lost 3 bases, and 5 bases had no gene match. The CDR3 spans 16 residues. Germline lookup yields CDR1 SGHRS and CDR2 YFSETQ.

Remarks on this clonotype: A much larger clonotype is one base distant, so this may be a read error. As DNA, the CDR3 is TGCAGTGCTTTAGGGCGGCTATATCAGCCCCAGCTTTTT. It translates to CSALGRLYQPQLF. J is TRBJ1-5 and V is TRBV20-1; D remains unclear. CDR3 length: 13 amino acids. Germline CDR1 is DFQATT and CDR2 is SNEGSKA (reference sequence).